This TCR beta chain came from a study of shared clonotypes between healthy human individuals. Overall study findings and caveats: There were few donors, and this limited the genetic and exposure-history diversity represented.

Donation came from healthy HIV-negative adults that had no recent acute infections or vaccinations. On this clone: The antigen remains unidentified.

The CDR3 has 13 amino acids. V was trimmed by 7 bases and J by 6 bases, leaving 17 bases between them. In germline, CDR1 is SGHRS, CDR2 YFSETQ. Produced via immunoSEQ multiplex PCR; TCRdb's table is partial and in-frame only. This sample carries about 560,000 clones, around 78% of them seen once, and the ten largest clones take around 13%. The chain links TRBV5-1 to TRBJ2-7, with D perhaps TRBD1 or TRBD2 (5 bases each). This TCR was sampled from a woman in her thirties or forties in good health. Some clones in this sample may be carry-over from other donors' samples. Sequenced material: PBMCs. The CDR3 region is CASRLQEAGEQYF. CDR3 coding DNA: TGCGCCAGCCGTTTACAGGAGGCGGGCGAGCAGTACTTC. The variable domain in full, completed from reference TRBV5-1 and TRBJ2-7, reads KAGVTQTPRYLIKTRGQQVTLSCSPISGHRSVSWYQQTPGQGLQFLFEYFSETQRNKGNFPGRFSGRQFSNSRSEMNVSTLELGDSALYLCASRLQEAGEQYFGPGTRLTVT.